These T cell receptor beta chains were read from a single sample in a study of Ad26.COV2.S vaccination and SARS-CoV-2 variants. Method: immunoSEQ multiplex PCR; TCRdb's copy keeps in-frame clones and lacks some. The table has hundreds of thousands of clones, roughly 89% seen once. Specimen: peripheral blood, collected in a trial of Ad26.COV2.S vaccine versus placebo. Every receptor here comes from a person between 18 and 65 years old who received the Ad26.COV2.S COVID-19 vaccine or a placebo. CDR3s include the opening cysteine and the closing phenylalanine or tryptophan. The D gene is left open where the match is weak. The size field is filled for only some rows; it gives once, few, many or a size class.

v_call,j_call,clone_size,d_call,cdr3_aa,cdr3_nt
TRBV28,TRBJ1-2,few,NA,CASSLLEGSYGYTF,TGTGCCAGCAGTTTATTGGAGGGCAGCTATGGCTACACCTTC
TRBV9,TRBJ1-1,NA,NA,CASSAPPLNTEAFF,TGTGCCAGCAGCGCGCCCCCTTTGAACACTGAAGCTTTCTTT
TRBV5-1,TRBJ2-1,once,NA,CASSAQGGPREQFF,TGCGCCAGCAGCGCACAGGGAGGCCCACGGGAGCAGTTCTTC
TRBV4-1,TRBJ2-2,once,TRBD2,CASSQEEGRGRPVGNVFF,TGCGCCAGCAGCCAAGAAGAGGGGAGGGGACGACCCGTCGGGAACGTGTTTTTT
TRBV5-1,TRBJ2-1,NA,NA,CASSLEGGSYNEQFF,TGCGCCAGCAGCTTGGAAGGCGGCTCCTACAATGAGCAGTTCTTC
TRBV18,TRBJ1-1,NA,NA,CASSPIFVQNTEAFF,TGTGCCAGCTCACCAATATTCGTCCAGAACACTGAAGCTTTCTTT
TRBV29-1,TRBJ1-1,NA,NA,CSYRRGADTEAFF,TGCAGCTATAGGCGGGGGGCCGACACTGAAGCTTTCTTT
TRBV11-3,TRBJ1-2,NA,TRBD1,CASSVDRGYGYTF,TGTGCCAGCAGCGTAGACAGGGGCTATGGCTACACCTTC
TRBV7-9,TRBJ2-1,NA,NA,CASSLVDGHNEQFF,TGTGCCAGCAGCTTAGTGGACGGCCACAATGAGCAGTTCTTC
TRBV28,TRBJ1-2,NA,TRBD1,CASSPGDRRGYTF,TGTGCCAGCAGCCCCGGGGACAGAAGGGGCTACACCTTC
TRBV21-1,TRBJ1-5,NA,NA,CASSKVTGEGGSNQPQHF,TGTGCCAGCAGCAAAGTTACAGGGGAAGGAGGAAGCAATCAGCCCCAGCATTTT
TRBV28,TRBJ1-2,NA,TRBD1,CASSSPGQANYGYTF,TGTGCCAGCAGTTCCCCTGGACAGGCTAACTATGGCTACACCTTC
TRBV7-2,TRBJ1-3,NA,NA,CASSLAGIWSNTIYF,TGTGCCAGCAGCTTAGCAGGGATCTGGAGCAACACCATATATTTT
TRBV7-9,TRBJ2-1,NA,TRBD2,CASSASGSSYNEQFF,TGTGCCAGCAGTGCAAGCGGGAGCTCCTACAATGAGCAGTTCTTC
TRBV19,TRBJ1-1,NA,TRBD1,CASRRGGAPEAFF,TGTGCCAGTAGACGAGGGGGCGCCCCTGAAGCTTTCTTT
TRBV7-8,TRBJ2-2,NA,TRBD1,CASSQQGAVTGELFF,TGTGCCAGCAGCCAACAGGGGGCGGTCACCGGGGAGCTGTTTTTT
TRBV5-4,TRBJ2-5,once,NA,CASSLEGGGDETQYF,TGTGCCAGCAGCTTGGAAGGGGGGGGAGATGAGACCCAGTACTTC
TRBV9,TRBJ2-2,NA,TRBD2,CASSVIREGNGELFF,TGTGCCAGCAGCGTTATTCGGGAGGGGAACGGGGAGCTGTTTTTT
TRBV10-3,TRBJ1-1,NA,NA,CAIKANVGTEAFF,TGTGCCATCAAAGCTAACGTGGGCACTGAAGCTTTCTTT
TRBV7-2,TRBJ1-1,NA,NA,CASSYHPSGTGVNTEAFF,TGTGCCAGCAGCTACCACCCTTCCGGGACGGGCGTGAACACTGAAGCTTTCTTT
TRBV5-4,TRBJ1-2,NA,TRBD1,CASSSRQGFYGYTF,TGTGCCAGCAGCAGCAGACAGGGGTTCTATGGCTACACCTTC
TRBV5-1,TRBJ2-5,NA,NA,CASKEGVGETQYF,TGCGCCAGCAAAGAGGGGGTAGGGGAGACCCAGTACTTC
TRBV3-1/TRBV3-2,TRBJ2-5,NA,TRBD2,CATTARREAPLVETQYF,TGTGCCACGACGGCTAGGCGGGAGGCCCCTTTGGTAGAGACCCAGTACTTC
TRBV4-2,TRBJ1-4,NA,TRBD1,CASSQDYRGDEKLFF,TGTGCCAGCAGCCAAGATTACAGGGGCGATGAAAAACTGTTTTTT
TRBV30,TRBJ2-5,NA,TRBD2,CASRRASGNQETQYF,TGTGCCTCTCGGCGAGCTAGCGGGAACCAAGAGACCCAGTACTTC
TRBV7-2,TRBJ2-1,NA,TRBD2,CASSPGLAGEIRLYNEQFF,TGTGCCAGCAGCCCCGGGCTAGCGGGAGAAATTCGGTTATACAATGAGCAGTTCTTC
TRBV6-6,TRBJ1-6,NA,NA,CASSSWPRGNSPLHF,TGTGCCAGCAGTTCCTGGCCCAGGGGAAATTCACCCCTCCACTTT
TRBV12-5,TRBJ2-2,once,TRBD1,CASGLLLGTGVRTGELFF,TGTGCTAGTGGTTTGCTACTGGGGACAGGGGTTCGTACCGGGGAGCTGTTTTTT
TRBV5-4,TRBJ2-1,NA,NA,CASSLAGGLEQFF,TGTGCCAGCAGCTTGGCGGGCGGGCTAGAGCAGTTCTTC
TRBV19,TRBJ2-1,NA,NA,CASSIGYNEQFF,TGTGCCAGTAGTATAGGCTACAATGAGCAGTTCTTC
TRBV21-1,TRBJ1-1,NA,NA,CASSKVASGEAFF,TGTGCCAGCAGCAAAGTGGCATCGGGTGAAGCTTTCTTT